A selection of T cell receptor beta chains follows, all from one sample in a study of blood T cell repertoires in COVID-19. Method: immunoSEQ multiplex PCR; TCRdb's copy keeps in-frame clones and lacks some. The sample records roughly 140,000 clones, 86% being singletons. The sample was peripheral blood. The receptor set was obtained from a man between 65 and 85 years old with acute or convalescent COVID-19. CDR3s include the opening cysteine and the closing phenylalanine or tryptophan. A D gene is named only where the DNA matches it firmly. Clone size is given for some rows only: seen once, a few or many times, or a class if the clone is expanded.

CDR3 DNA,CDR3 protein,J gene,D gene,V gene,clone size
TGTGCCAGCAGCCCTTCGGACAGGGACCTTTCGCCCCAGCATTTT,CASSPSDRDLSPQHF,TRBJ1-5,TRBD1,TRBV9,.
TGTGCCAGCAGCAGAGACAGGGGAGAGGGCTATGGCTACACCTTC,CASSRDRGEGYGYTF,TRBJ1-2,TRBD1,TRBV7-2,once
TGTGCCAGCATCCTAGGGGACAAAGGTGGCTACACCTTC,CASILGDKGGYTF,TRBJ1-2,.,TRBV12-3/TRBV12-4,.
TGTGCCAGCAGCCCCGGGACTAGCGCCAGCAATGAGCAGTTCTTC,CASSPGTSASNEQFF,TRBJ2-1,TRBD2,TRBV5-4,.
TGCGCCAGCAGCCAGTCGCTGACAGGGGGCTCTGACAATGAGCAGTTCTTC,CASSQSLTGGSDNEQFF,TRBJ2-1,TRBD1,TRBV4-3,.
TGTGCCAGCAGGCACCCAGAAGGCTACACCTTC,CASRHPEGYTF,TRBJ1-2,.,TRBV28,once
TGTGCCACCAGCAGAGATAAGGGACTAGCGGGAGGGAGTGTAGATACGCAGTATTTT,CATSRDKGLAGGSVDTQYF,TRBJ2-3,TRBD2,TRBV15,.
TGCGCCAGCAGCTTAAGCCCTAACAATGAGCAGTTCTTC,CASSLSPNNEQFF,TRBJ2-1,.,TRBV5-1,.
TGCAGTGTACTGAGGGGCTACACCTTC,CSVLRGYTF,TRBJ1-2,.,TRBV20-1,.
TGTGCCAGCAGCCCCTGGACTAGCGGGAGAAGCTACGAGCAGTACTTC,CASSPWTSGRSYEQYF,TRBJ2-7,TRBD2,TRBV3-1/TRBV3-2,.